The rows below give T cell receptor beta chains drawn from one sample of a study of blood T cell repertoires in COVID-19. Generated by immunoSEQ multiplex PCR, the TCRdb table keeps only in-frame clones and is missing some. The sample holds about 270,000 clones, 85% to 90% seen once. Specimen: PBMCs or T cells enriched from blood (not recorded which). These receptors were taken from a woman aged 55 to 70 in a cohort exposed to, infected with or recovered from COVID-19 (not recorded which). Each CDR3 is given with its conserved first and last residue. The D gene is left open where the match is weak. Not every row has a clone size; where given, it reads once, few, many or a size class.

>16|TRBJ1-5|-|TRBV19|-
CASSTPGGAPNQPQHF
TGTGCCAGTAGTACCCCGGGAGGGGCTCCCAATCAGCCCCAGCATTTT
>15|TRBJ2-6|-|TRBV6-5|-
CASSTWASGANVLTF
TGTGCCAGCAGTACGTGGGCATCTGGGGCCAACGTCCTGACTTTC
>14|TRBJ2-2|-|TRBV5-8|TRBD1
CASLIGQGIGELFF
TGTGCCAGCCTAATAGGACAGGGTATCGGGGAGCTGTTTTTT
>16|TRBJ1-2|-|TRBV28|-
CASSSPGRGADYGYTF
TGTGCCAGCAGTTCCCCAGGGCGGGGCGCGGACTATGGCTACACCTTC
>15|TRBJ2-7|-|TRBV27|TRBD2
CASSLRLAGPYEQYF
TGTGCCAGCAGTCTCCGACTAGCGGGACCCTACGAGCAGTACTTC
>14|TRBJ1-1|-|TRBV30|-
CAWSVPNGREEAFF
TGTGCCTGGAGCGTTCCAAACGGACGGGAGGAAGCTTTCTTT
>15|TRBJ2-7|-|TRBV7-8|TRBD2
CASSLPSGGAYEQYF
TGTGCCAGCAGCTTACCTAGCGGGGGGGCCTACGAGCAGTACTTC
>15|TRBJ2-1|once|TRBV2|-
CASSAGRGTYNEQFF
TGTGCCAGCAGTGCAGGGCGGGGCACTTACAATGAGCAGTTCTTC
>16|TRBJ2-3|-|TRBV5-5|TRBD2
CASTSRPLAGGDTQYF
TGTGCCAGCACCTCTCGACCACTAGCGGGAGGGGATACGCAGTATTTT
>14|TRBJ1-5|-|TRBV5-3|-
CARSLVQGLQPQHF
TGTGCCAGAAGCTTGGTGCAGGGATTACAGCCCCAGCATTTT
>14|TRBJ2-7|-|TRBV29-1|TRBD1
CSAYLGQGRHEQYF
TGCAGCGCTTATCTTGGACAGGGCCGGCACGAGCAGTACTTC
>16|TRBJ2-7|-|TRBV3-1/TRBV3-2|TRBD2
CASSQTLAGYRYEQYF
TGTGCCAGCAGCCAGACTTTAGCGGGATATAGGTACGAGCAGTACTTC
>15|TRBJ2-3|-|TRBV7-6|-
CASSLGTSNTDTQYF
TGTGCCAGCAGCTTGGGGACTTCTAACACAGATACGCAGTATTTT
>14|TRBJ1-2|-|TRBV18|-
CASSPYGFTYGYTF
TGTGCCAGCTCACCATACGGGTTTACCTATGGCTACACCTTC
>16|TRBJ1-3|-|TRBV28|-
CASSLGDVEGRNTIYF
TGTGCCAGCAGTCTAGGAGATGTGGAGGGGAGAAACACCATATATTTT
>12|TRBJ2-1|once|TRBV10-3|TRBD1
CAIQGAGDEQFF
TGTGCCATACAGGGGGCGGGTGATGAGCAGTTCTTC
>16|TRBJ2-7|-|TRBV11-2|TRBD2
CASSLGLAGVLYEQYF
TGTGCCAGCAGCTTAGGCCTAGCGGGAGTTCTGTACGAGCAGTACTTC
>17|TRBJ2-5|-|TRBV4-1|TRBD2
CASSQIIAGGPEGTQYF
TGCGCCAGCAGCCAGATAATAGCGGGAGGCCCAGAAGGGACCCAGTACTTC
>15|TRBJ2-5|-|TRBV6-5|TRBD1
CASSYGTGGQETQYF
TGTGCCAGCAGTTACGGTACAGGGGGTCAAGAGACCCAGTACTTC
>12|TRBJ1-2|-|TRBV12-3/TRBV12-4|-
CASKGDIYSYTF
TGTGCCAGCAAAGGGGACATTTATAGCTACACCTTC
>14|TRBJ1-1|-|TRBV5-1|TRBD1
CASNDRASGTEAFF
TGCGCCAGCAACGACAGGGCATCTGGCACTGAAGCTTTCTTT
>19|TRBJ2-1|-|TRBV4-2|TRBD2
CASSEGLAGGPESYNEQFF
TGTGCCAGCAGCGAGGGACTAGCGGGAGGGCCTGAGTCCTACAATGAGCAGTTCTTC